A selection of T cell receptor beta chains follows, all from one sample in a study of Graves' ophthalmopathy and Graves' hyperthyroidism. TCRdb used MiXCR to reprocess the multiplex PCR reads, holding one entry per CDR3 protein. The table shows about 400,000 distinct CDR3 sequences, with 15% to 20% occurring only once. Sample: peripheral blood. The receptors derive from a woman aged 18 to 35 with Graves' ophthalmopathy. The CDR3 runs from the conserved cysteine through the conserved F or W. A D gene is named only where the DNA matches it firmly. Not all rows give a size; the values are once, few, many and, for expanded clones, a class.

v_call	j_call	d_call	clone_size	cdr3_aa	cdr3_nt
TRBV12-3/TRBV12-4	TRBJ1-3	-	-	CASSLGIGNTIYF	TGTGCCAGCAGTTTAGGGATCGGAAACACCATATATTTT
TRBV4-3	TRBJ2-7	-	many	CASSQERQSYEQYF	TGCGCCAGCAGCCAAGAGAGACAGTCCTACGAGCAGTACTTC
TRBV27	TRBJ2-7	-	many	CASATSGLIPREQYF	TGTGCCAGCGCAACTTCAGGGTTGATTCCCCGCGAGCAGTACTTC
TRBV6-1	TRBJ2-3	TRBD1	many	CASSATGTVTDTQYF	TGTGCCAGCAGCGCAACCGGGACAGTCACAGATACGCAGTATTTT
TRBV28	TRBJ2-7	-	-	CASSVSGVYEQYF	TGTGCCAGCAGTGTGTCGGGAGTCTACGAGCAGTACTTC
TRBV10-3	TRBJ2-7	TRBD1	many	CASSESSRGSSYEQYF	TGTGCCAGCAGTGAGTCGAGCAGGGGGAGCTCCTACGAGCAGTACTTC
TRBV6-1	TRBJ2-3	-	many	CASRVSLGPDTQYF	TGTGCCAGCAGGGTTAGTTTAGGGCCAGATACGCAGTATTTT
TRBV11-2	TRBJ2-2	-	many	CASSSNRRHRELFF	TGTGCCAGCAGCTCCAACAGAAGACACCGGGAGCTGTTTTTT
TRBV7-8	TRBJ1-2	-	many	CASSLTSPANYGYTF	TGTGCCAGCAGCTTAACTTCACCCGCCAACTATGGCTACACCTTC
TRBV19	TRBJ1-6	-	few	CASSILSGSSYNSPLHF	TGTGCCAGTAGTATCCTGAGTGGAAGCTCCTATAATTCACCCCTCCACTTT
TRBV7-2	TRBJ2-6	TRBD2	many	CASSRGAGANVLTF	TGTGCCAGCAGCCGGGGGGCTGGGGCCAACGTCCTGACTTTC
TRBV10-3	TRBJ1-1	-	many	CAISDNGKGNTEAFF	TGTGCCATCAGTGATAACGGGAAAGGGAACACTGAAGCTTTCTTT
TRBV12-3/TRBV12-4	TRBJ1-2	TRBD1	many	CASSFAGGPSYGYTF	TGTGCCAGCAGTTTTGCAGGGGGGCCATCCTATGGCTACACCTTC
TRBV11-2	TRBJ2-2	TRBD1	many	CASSLSGQGAYTGELFF	TGTGCCAGCAGCTTATCAGGGCAGGGGGCATACACCGGGGAGCTGTTTTTT
TRBV19	TRBJ1-5	-	many	CASRRYSNQPQHF	TGTGCCAGTAGACGTTATAGCAATCAGCCCCAGCATTTT
TRBV6-1	TRBJ2-7	TRBD2	few	CASSGGGLRYEQYF	TGTGCCAGCAGTGGCGGGGGGCTGCGGTACGAGCAGTACTTC
TRBV6-1	TRBJ1-2	-	many	CASRRHLDANYGYTF	TGTGCCAGCAGACGCCACCTCGATGCTAACTATGGCTACACCTTC
TRBV13	TRBJ1-3	-	few	CASSPRPGRVESSGNTIYF	TGTGCCAGCAGCCCTAGGCCGGGGCGCGTCGAGAGCTCTGGAAACACCATATATTTT
TRBV27	TRBJ1-2	-	many	CASSLRRVPGPRDYGYTF	TGTGCCAGCAGTTTAAGGAGAGTGCCAGGCCCTAGGGACTATGGCTACACCTTC
TRBV6-5	TRBJ1-5	-	many	CASRFRGNQPQHF	TGTGCCAGCCGTTTCAGGGGCAATCAGCCCCAGCATTTT
TRBV6-5	TRBJ1-1	-	many	CASSSPVGRPEAFF	TGTGCCAGCAGTTCACCGGTAGGGCGGCCTGAAGCTTTCTTT
TRBV28	TRBJ2-7	-	-	CASSLKRPPAYF	TGTGCCAGCAGTTTAAAGAGGCCACCGGCGTACTTC
TRBV7-8	TRBJ1-1	TRBD1	many	CASSSEAAQGGEAFF	TGTGCCAGCAGTAGCGAGGCAGCCCAGGGGGGTGAAGCTTTCTTT
TRBV12-3/TRBV12-4	TRBJ2-7	-	many	CASSFVEQQYF	TGTGCCAGCAGTTTTGTCGAGCAGCAGTACTTC
TRBV7-2	TRBJ2-5	TRBD1	few	CASNQGQGETQYF	TGTGCCAGCAACCAAGGACAGGGTGAGACCCAGTACTTC
TRBV15	TRBJ2-5	TRBD2	many	CATSSVGLAGVQQETQYF	TGTGCCACCAGCAGCGTGGGACTAGCGGGAGTACAGCAAGAGACCCAGTACTTC
TRBV6-1	TRBJ1-1	-	-	CASSEDRANTEAFF	TGTGCCAGCAGTGAAGACAGGGCGAACACTGAAGCTTTCTTT
TRBV7-9	TRBJ2-5	-	many	CASSARPPIQETQYF	TGTGCCAGCAGCGCCCGTCCCCCGATCCAAGAGACCCAGTACTTC
TRBV20-1	TRBJ2-5	TRBD1	many	CSAMPGGNGETQYF	TGCAGTGCTATGCCAGGGGGCAATGGGGAGACCCAGTACTTC
TRBV28	TRBJ1-5	TRBD1	many	CASSLDREVQPQHF	TGTGCCAGCAGTTTAGACAGGGAGGTGCAGCCCCAGCATTTT
TRBV6-5	TRBJ2-7	-	many	CASSYLDNSYEQYF	TGTGCCAGCAGTTACCTTGACAACTCCTACGAGCAGTACTTC
TRBV6-5	TRBJ2-5	-	many	CASSYGLKETQYF	TGTGCCAGCAGTTACGGGCTTAAAGAGACCCAGTACTTC
TRBV7-2	TRBJ1-2	-	once	CASRSLGLSYGYTF	TGTGCCAGCAGAAGTCTTGGACTCTCCTATGGCTACACCTTC
TRBV6-2/TRBV6-3	TRBJ1-2	TRBD1	once	CASNTGDANYGYTF	TGTGCCAGCAATACAGGGGATGCTAACTATGGCTACACCTTC
TRBV30	TRBJ2-2	-	many	CAWKVTGELFF	TGTGCCTGGAAAGTGACCGGGGAGCTGTTTTTT
TRBV5-1	TRBJ2-5	TRBD1	many	CASSLTTGTETQYF	TGCGCCAGCAGCTTGACGACAGGGACGGAGACCCAGTACTTC
TRBV7-2	TRBJ2-1	-	-	CASSSQAGSSYNEQFF	TGTGCCAGCAGCTCCCAGGCCGGGAGCTCCTACAATGAGCAGTTCTTC
TRBV30	TRBJ2-7	TRBD2	-	CAWSGGLAEGYEQYF	TGTGCCTGGAGTGGGGGACTAGCGGAAGGCTACGAGCAGTACTTC
TRBV12-3/TRBV12-4	TRBJ1-1	-	many	CASSLREHTEAFF	TGTGCCAGCAGTTTACGGGAACACACTGAAGCTTTCTTT
TRBV7-3	TRBJ2-5	-	many	CASSFDGQETQYF	TGTGCCAGCAGCTTCGATGGGCAAGAGACCCAGTACTTC
TRBV12-3/TRBV12-4	TRBJ1-2	-	-	CASTRQALSNYGYTF	TGTGCCAGCACCCGACAGGCACTCTCCAACTATGGCTACACCTTC
TRBV7-9	TRBJ2-7	-	many	CASSFTEPYEQYF	TGTGCCAGCAGCTTCACTGAGCCCTACGAGCAGTACTTC
TRBV6-2/TRBV6-3	TRBJ2-5	-	many	CASSYSNWIETQYF	TGTGCCAGCAGTTACTCGAATTGGATTGAGACCCAGTACTTC
TRBV4-1	TRBJ1-1	-	many	CASSQEWGTNTEAFF	TGCGCCAGCAGCCAAGAGTGGGGAACGAACACTGAAGCTTTCTTT
TRBV29-1	TRBJ2-2	-	-	CSVGVYGELFF	TGCAGCGTTGGAGTTTACGGGGAGCTGTTTTTT
TRBV27	TRBJ2-7	TRBD2	-	CASSLSVVGLAGAGNEQYF	TGTGCCAGCAGTTTATCTGTGGTGGGACTAGCGGGAGCTGGGAACGAGCAGTACTTC
TRBV6-5	TRBJ2-5	-	-	CASSYTMRMEGDGETQYF	TGTGCCAGCAGTTACACCATGCGGATGGAGGGAGATGGAGAGACCCAGTACTTC
TRBV28	TRBJ2-7	TRBD2	many	CASSLPTSGRNEQYF	TGTGCCAGCAGTTTACCCACTAGCGGGAGGAACGAGCAGTACTTC
TRBV6-5	TRBJ1-2	TRBD1	many	CASSYGGGQFYGYTF	TGTGCCAGCAGTTATGGTGGGGGACAGTTTTATGGCTACACCTTC
TRBV28	TRBJ1-1	-	many	CASRSRYTEAFF	TGTGCCAGCAGGTCTAGGTACACTGAAGCTTTCTTT
TRBV9	TRBJ1-6	-	many	CASSGPWQGGSSPLHF	TGTGCCAGCAGCGGACCATGGCAGGGTGGTAGTTCACCCCTCCACTTT
TRBV7-3	TRBJ2-2	-	many	CASSPYVGGELFF	TGTGCCAGCAGCCCCTACGTGGGGGGGGAGCTGTTTTTT
TRBV28	TRBJ2-7	TRBD2	many	CASRPDSRTSGGTYEQYF	TGTGCCAGCAGACCCGACTCACGGACTAGCGGGGGAACCTACGAGCAGTACTTC